These T cell receptor beta chains were read from a single sample in a study of CD8 T cells in Susac syndrome. TCRdb ran MiXCR on the immunoSEQ multiplex PCR reads and lists one entry per CDR3 protein. The sample carries 140,000 to 150,000 distinct CDR3 sequences, almost 96% recorded once. The sample taken for sequencing was CD4+ T cells from PBMCs. The receptors here all came from a human donor with Susac syndrome. The CDR3 runs from the conserved cysteine through the conserved F or W. Fields, in order: J gene, D gene, clone size, V gene, CDR3 protein, CDR3 DNA. A D gene is named only where the DNA matches it firmly. Rows may omit the clone size; those that give it use once, few, many or a size class.

J gene: TRBJ2-3; D gene: -; clone size: -; V gene: TRBV6-5; CDR3 protein: CASSLTYTSTDTQYF; CDR3 DNA: TGTGCCAGCAGTCTGACATACACTAGCACAGATACGCAGTATTTT
J gene: TRBJ2-5; D gene: -; clone size: -; V gene: TRBV24-1; CDR3 protein: CATSDLTRGETQYF; CDR3 DNA: TGTGCCACCAGTGACCTTACTAGAGGCGAGACCCAGTACTTC
J gene: TRBJ1-2; D gene: -; clone size: -; V gene: TRBV12-3/TRBV12-4; CDR3 protein: CASKSTSPPNYGYTF; CDR3 DNA: TGTGCCAGCAAAAGTACATCGCCACCTAACTATGGCTACACCTTC
J gene: TRBJ1-1; D gene: -; clone size: -; V gene: TRBV20-1; CDR3 protein: CSARQGAGNTEAFF; CDR3 DNA: TGCAGTGCTAGGCAAGGGGCCGGGAACACTGAAGCTTTCTTT
J gene: TRBJ2-2; D gene: TRBD2; clone size: once; V gene: TRBV20-1; CDR3 protein: CSARTSGNTGELFF; CDR3 DNA: TGCAGTGCTAGGACTAGCGGAAACACCGGGGAGCTGTTTTTT
J gene: TRBJ2-1; D gene: -; clone size: -; V gene: TRBV27; CDR3 protein: CASSLKREMWGSSYNEQFF; CDR3 DNA: TGTGCCAGCAGTTTAAAACGGGAGATGTGGGGGAGCTCCTACAATGAGCAGTTCTTC
J gene: TRBJ1-2; D gene: TRBD1; clone size: -; V gene: TRBV6-2/TRBV6-3; CDR3 protein: CASSYSRGQAGYTF; CDR3 DNA: TGTGCCAGCAGTTACTCCAGGGGGCAAGCGGGCTACACCTTC
J gene: TRBJ2-7; D gene: TRBD2; clone size: -; V gene: TRBV4-1; CDR3 protein: CASSQVPSGPLYEQYF; CDR3 DNA: TGCGCCAGCAGCCAAGTCCCTAGCGGGCCCCTCTACGAGCAGTACTTC
J gene: TRBJ2-3; D gene: -; clone size: once; V gene: TRBV12-3/TRBV12-4; CDR3 protein: CASSFRGGGTDTQYF; CDR3 DNA: TGTGCCAGCAGTTTCCGGGGAGGTGGCACAGATACGCAGTATTTT
J gene: TRBJ2-5; D gene: -; clone size: -; V gene: TRBV7-2; CDR3 protein: CASSSGGYIETQYF; CDR3 DNA: TGTGCCAGCAGCTCAGGCGGGTACATTGAGACCCAGTACTTC
J gene: TRBJ1-1; D gene: -; clone size: -; V gene: TRBV4-2; CDR3 protein: CASSPQKAGIREGTEAFF; CDR3 DNA: TGTGCCAGCAGCCCACAAAAGGCAGGGATAAGGGAGGGCACTGAAGCTTTCTTT
J gene: TRBJ2-5; D gene: -; clone size: -; V gene: TRBV18; CDR3 protein: CASSERSQETQYF; CDR3 DNA: TGTGCCAGCTCAGAGCGGAGTCAAGAGACCCAGTACTTC
J gene: TRBJ2-7; D gene: -; clone size: -; V gene: TRBV2; CDR3 protein: CASSARVGEQYF; CDR3 DNA: TGTGCCAGCAGTGCGAGGGTAGGCGAGCAGTACTTC
J gene: TRBJ2-7; D gene: -; clone size: -; V gene: TRBV25-1; CDR3 protein: CASSPPTGTTYEQYF; CDR3 DNA: TGTGCCAGCAGTCCCCCAACCGGGACAACCTACGAGCAGTACTTC
J gene: TRBJ1-2; D gene: -; clone size: once; V gene: TRBV27; CDR3 protein: CASSGSGVRGYTF; CDR3 DNA: TGTGCCAGCAGTGGCTCGGGGGTACGAGGCTACACCTTC
J gene: TRBJ1-4; D gene: TRBD1; clone size: once; V gene: TRBV5-1; CDR3 protein: CASSHGQGGATNEKLFF; CDR3 DNA: TGCGCCAGCAGCCATGGACAGGGAGGAGCAACTAATGAAAAACTGTTTTTT
J gene: TRBJ2-1; D gene: TRBD1; clone size: -; V gene: TRBV20-1; CDR3 protein: CGSMDRRGYLNEQFF; CDR3 DNA: TGCGGAAGTATGGACCGCAGGGGGTATTTAAATGAGCAGTTCTTC
J gene: TRBJ1-6; D gene: -; clone size: -; V gene: TRBV6-5; CDR3 protein: CASRSDHSYSPLHF; CDR3 DNA: TGTGCCAGCAGATCAGACCACAGCTATTCACCCCTCCACTTT
J gene: TRBJ2-5; D gene: -; clone size: -; V gene: TRBV28; CDR3 protein: CASSLLGYDDEETQYF; CDR3 DNA: TGTGCCAGCAGTTTACTCGGGTACGATGACGAAGAGACCCAGTACTTC
J gene: TRBJ1-2; D gene: TRBD1; clone size: -; V gene: TRBV5-1; CDR3 protein: CASSLAGGNYGYTF; CDR3 DNA: TGCGCCAGCAGCTTGGCAGGGGGCAACTATGGCTACACCTTC